A selection of T cell receptor beta chains follows, all from one sample in a study of T cell repertoires in cytomegalovirus infection. MiXCR, applied by TCRdb to the reads, yields one record per CDR3 protein. The profile shows about 530,000 distinct CDR3 sequences, 26% of them singletons. Sequenced input: PBMCs. The receptors were gathered from a human donor in good health (CMV status not recorded). Some clones in this sample may be carry-over from other donors' samples. The CDR3 runs from the conserved cysteine through the conserved F or W. Each record gives: D gene, V gene, CDR3 length, J gene, clone size, CDR3 protein, CDR3 DNA. D genes are given only for firm matches. The size field is filled for only some rows; it gives once, few, many or a size class.

D: .; V: TRBV5-5; length: 14; J: TRBJ1-2; size: few; CDR3: CASSLAGFGYGYTF; DNA: TGTGCCAGCAGCTTGGCCGGGTTCGGCTATGGCTACACCTTC
D: .; V: TRBV12-3/TRBV12-4; length: 13; J: TRBJ1-2; size: few; CDR3: CASSYTVNYGYTF; DNA: TGTGCCAGCAGTTATACAGTAAACTATGGCTACACCTTC
D: .; V: TRBV10-3; length: 13; J: TRBJ2-7; size: .; CDR3: CAITPTGSYEQYF; DNA: TGTGCCATCACCCCAACAGGGAGCTACGAGCAGTACTTC
D: TRBD2; V: TRBV4-3; length: 18; J: TRBJ2-2; size: few; CDR3: CASSQSRGGGGWSGELFF; DNA: TGCGCCAGCAGCCAGAGCCGAGGTGGGGGGGGGTGGTCCGGGGAGCTGTTTTTT
D: TRBD1; V: TRBV7-2; length: 17; J: TRBJ2-2; size: .; CDR3: CASSRNPGQTNTGELFF; DNA: TGTGCCAGCAGCCGGAATCCGGGACAGACGAACACCGGGGAGCTGTTTTTT
D: .; V: TRBV19; length: 14; J: TRBJ1-1; size: few; CDR3: CASSMGGQNTEAFF; DNA: TGTGCCAGTAGTATGGGGGGACAGAACACTGAAGCTTTCTTT
D: .; V: TRBV6-5; length: 14; J: TRBJ1-1; size: few; CDR3: CASSYSGDVTEAFF; DNA: TGTGCCAGCAGTTACTCGGGGGATGTCACTGAAGCTTTCTTT
D: .; V: TRBV19; length: 15; J: TRBJ2-3; size: few; CDR3: CASSHPLGSTDTQYF; DNA: TGTGCCAGTAGCCACCCTCTAGGGAGCACAGATACGCAGTATTTT
D: .; V: TRBV25-1; length: 14; J: TRBJ1-1; size: .; CDR3: CASSGYPRDTEAFF; DNA: TGTGCCAGCAGTGGATACCCACGAGACACTGAAGCTTTCTTT
D: .; V: TRBV19; length: 16; J: TRBJ1-5; size: few; CDR3: CASSYGSDLINQPQHF; DNA: TGTGCCAGTAGTTATGGGTCAGACCTAATCAATCAGCCCCAGCATTTT
D: .; V: TRBV9; length: 18; J: TRBJ2-7; size: few; CDR3: CASSVADWGAGVSYEQYF; DNA: TGTGCCAGCAGCGTAGCAGATTGGGGGGCGGGAGTTTCCTACGAGCAGTACTTC
D: .; V: TRBV28; length: 14; J: TRBJ2-1; size: many; CDR3: CASSLGGQTNEQFF; DNA: TGTGCCAGCAGTTTGGGGGGGCAGACCAATGAGCAGTTCTTC
D: .; V: TRBV9; length: 15; J: TRBJ2-1; size: .; CDR3: CASTEGGGREGKQFF; DNA: TGTGCCAGCACCGAGGGGGGGGGGCGGGAAGGGAAGCAGTTCTTC
D: TRBD2; V: TRBV6-2/TRBV6-3; length: 15; J: TRBJ2-7; size: few; CDR3: CASSQGLADLYEQYF; DNA: TGTGCCAGCAGTCAGGGACTAGCGGACCTCTACGAGCAGTACTTC
D: TRBD2; V: TRBV29-1; length: 15; J: TRBJ2-3; size: few; CDR3: CSVGSTGGPADTQYF; DNA: TGCAGCGTTGGGTCGACGGGAGGCCCCGCCGATACGCAGTATTTT
D: .; V: TRBV6-6; length: 15; J: TRBJ2-1; size: .; CDR3: CASSRGIPHTREQFF; DNA: TGTGCCAGCAGCCGCGGGATCCCCCACACCCGTGAGCAGTTCTTC
D: TRBD1; V: TRBV28; length: 15; J: TRBJ1-1; size: few; CDR3: CASSLEGQENTEAFF; DNA: TGTGCCAGCAGTTTGGAAGGACAGGAGAACACTGAAGCTTTCTTT
D: .; V: TRBV7-6; length: 14; J: TRBJ2-7; size: .; CDR3: CASSLVSGLSEQYF; DNA: TGTGCCAGCAGCTTAGTGTCGGGGCTCTCCGAGCAGTACTTC
D: .; V: TRBV30; length: 14; J: TRBJ1-4; size: .; CDR3: CAWSKDLLSEKLFF; DNA: TGTGCCTGGAGTAAGGACTTACTCTCTGAAAAACTGTTTTTT
D: TRBD2; V: TRBV11-2; length: 15; J: TRBJ2-2; size: few; CDR3: CASSLSGRAYGELFF; DNA: TGTGCCAGCAGCTTAAGCGGGAGGGCCTACGGGGAGCTGTTTTTT
D: TRBD2; V: TRBV18; length: 13; J: TRBJ2-1; size: .; CDR3: CASSPPSGDEQFF; DNA: TGTGCCAGCTCACCCCCAAGCGGGGATGAGCAGTTCTTC
D: TRBD2; V: TRBV9; length: 12; J: TRBJ2-3; size: .; CDR3: CASGGRADTQYF; DNA: TGTGCCAGCGGCGGGAGAGCAGATACGCAGTATTTT
D: TRBD1; V: TRBV6-1; length: 15; J: TRBJ2-1; size: .; CDR3: CASNTLRGTYNEQFF; DNA: TGTGCCAGCAACACGCTCAGGGGGACCTACAATGAGCAGTTCTTC
D: .; V: TRBV20-1; length: 12; J: TRBJ1-1; size: few; CDR3: CRFLRDTTEAFF; DNA: TGCAGGTTCCTTAGGGACACCACTGAAGCTTTCTTT
D: TRBD1; V: TRBV19; length: 16; J: TRBJ2-2; size: few; CDR3: CASSPLDRGNTGELFF; DNA: TGTGCCAGTAGTCCCCTAGACAGGGGGAACACCGGGGAGCTGTTTTTT
D: TRBD2; V: TRBV7-6; length: 15; J: TRBJ2-1; size: few; CDR3: CASSLWTSGSHEQFF; DNA: TGTGCCAGCAGCCTTTGGACTAGCGGGAGCCATGAGCAGTTCTTC
D: .; V: TRBV6-5; length: 16; J: TRBJ2-3; size: few; CDR3: CASSYSDTTGTDTQYF; DNA: TGTGCCAGCAGTTACTCGGACACAACGGGCACAGATACGCAGTATTTT
D: .; V: TRBV10-3; length: 16; J: TRBJ2-7; size: few; CDR3: CAISESEGFILSEQYF; DNA: TGTGCCATCAGTGAGTCAGAGGGATTCATCCTCTCCGAGCAGTACTTC
D: .; V: TRBV9; length: 13; J: TRBJ1-4; size: .; CDR3: CASSTPGVEKLFF; DNA: TGTGCCAGCAGCACCCCGGGGGTAGAAAAACTGTTTTTT
D: TRBD1; V: TRBV28; length: 16; J: TRBJ1-6; size: few; CDR3: CASRRSGTGGASPLHF; DNA: TGTGCCAGCAGGCGCAGCGGGACAGGGGGCGCTTCACCCCTCCACTTT
D: TRBD2; V: TRBV6-2/TRBV6-3; length: 13; J: TRBJ2-1; size: many; CDR3: CASRTSGRAEQFF; DNA: TGTGCCAGCCGGACTAGCGGGAGAGCTGAGCAGTTCTTC